This T cell receptor beta chain was sequenced for a study of T cells expressing NK-cell markers. About the research overall: HCMV seropositivity characterized most of the eight sequenced donors, and seronegativity one.

CDR3 length: 15 amino acids. Germline values: CDR1 MNHEY, CDR2 SVGAGI. TCR beta libraries carry UMIs added by 5'RACE template switching. TCRdb processed the 5' RACE reads again and assigns one entry to each CDR3 protein, with no DNA. In total, the table holds hundreds of thousands of distinct CDR3 sequences. Sequenced sample: blood T cells: a sorted CD56 or NKG2C T cell subset, CD4+ or CD8+ T cells, or bulk PBMC T cells (not recorded which). The rearrangement uses TRBV6-5 and TRBJ2-5. The source of this sequence is a man younger than 35 in good health. CDR3 residues: CASSDSWGRQETQYF.